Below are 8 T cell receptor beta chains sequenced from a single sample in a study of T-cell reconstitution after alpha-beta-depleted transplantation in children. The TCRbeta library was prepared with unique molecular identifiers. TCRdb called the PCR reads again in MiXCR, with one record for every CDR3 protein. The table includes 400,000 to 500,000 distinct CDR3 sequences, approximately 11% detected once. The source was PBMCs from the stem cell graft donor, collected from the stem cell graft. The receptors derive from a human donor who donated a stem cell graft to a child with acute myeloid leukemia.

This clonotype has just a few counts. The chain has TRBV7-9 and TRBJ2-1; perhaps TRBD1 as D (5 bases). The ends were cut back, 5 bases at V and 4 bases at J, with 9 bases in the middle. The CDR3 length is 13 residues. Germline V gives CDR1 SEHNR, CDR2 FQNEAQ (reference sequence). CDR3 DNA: TGTGCCAGCAGCATCCGACAGTACAATGAGCAGTTCTTC. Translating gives CASSIRQYNEQFF. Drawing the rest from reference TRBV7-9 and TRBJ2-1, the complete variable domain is DTGVSQNPRHKITKRGQNVTFRCDPISEHNRLYWYRQTLGQGPEFLTYFQNEAQLEKSRLLSDRFSAERPKGSFSTLEIQRTEQGDSAMYLCASSIRQYNEQFFGPGTRLTVL.

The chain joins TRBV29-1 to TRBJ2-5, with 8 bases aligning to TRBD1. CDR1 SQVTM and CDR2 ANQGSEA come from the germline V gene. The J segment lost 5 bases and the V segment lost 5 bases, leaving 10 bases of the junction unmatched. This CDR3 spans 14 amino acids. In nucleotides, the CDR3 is TGCAGCGTTCTGCGTCCGGGACAGGAGGAGACCCAGTACTTC. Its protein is CSVLRPGQEETQYF.

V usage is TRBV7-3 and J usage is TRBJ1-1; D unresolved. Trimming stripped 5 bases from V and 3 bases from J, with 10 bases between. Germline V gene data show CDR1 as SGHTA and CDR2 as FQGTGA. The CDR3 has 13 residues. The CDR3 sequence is CASSTSFDTEAFF. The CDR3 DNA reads TGTGCCAGCAGCACCTCGTTTGACACTGAAGCTTTCTTT.

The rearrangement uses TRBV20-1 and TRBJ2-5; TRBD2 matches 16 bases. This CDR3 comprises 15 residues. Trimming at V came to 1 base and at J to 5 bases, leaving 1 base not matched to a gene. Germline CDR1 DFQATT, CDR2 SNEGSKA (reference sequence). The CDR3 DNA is TGCAGTGCTAGAGGGGGACTAGCGGGGGGGGAGACCCAGTACTTC. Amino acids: CSARGGLAGGETQYF.

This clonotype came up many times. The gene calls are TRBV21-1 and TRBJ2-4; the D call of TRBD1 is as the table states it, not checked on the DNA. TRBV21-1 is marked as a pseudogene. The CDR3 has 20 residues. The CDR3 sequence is CASSPAPGQGAQWAKNIQYF. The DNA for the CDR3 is TGTGCCAGCAGCCCCGCCCCGGGACAGGGGGCGCAATGGGCCAAAAACATTCAGTACTTC.

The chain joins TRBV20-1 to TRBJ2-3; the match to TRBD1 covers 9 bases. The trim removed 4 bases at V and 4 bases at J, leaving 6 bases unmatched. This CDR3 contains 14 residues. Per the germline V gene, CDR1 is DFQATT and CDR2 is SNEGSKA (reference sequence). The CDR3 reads CSANGQGRSDTQYF. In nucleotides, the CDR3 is TGCAGTGCTAACGGACAGGGGCGGTCAGATACGCAGTATTTT.

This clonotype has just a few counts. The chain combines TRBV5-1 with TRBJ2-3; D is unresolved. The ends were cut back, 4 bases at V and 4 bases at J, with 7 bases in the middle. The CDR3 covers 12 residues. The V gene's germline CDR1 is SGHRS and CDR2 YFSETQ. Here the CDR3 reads CASSERSDTQYF. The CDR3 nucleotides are TGCGCCAGCAGCGAGAGATCAGATACGCAGTATTTT.

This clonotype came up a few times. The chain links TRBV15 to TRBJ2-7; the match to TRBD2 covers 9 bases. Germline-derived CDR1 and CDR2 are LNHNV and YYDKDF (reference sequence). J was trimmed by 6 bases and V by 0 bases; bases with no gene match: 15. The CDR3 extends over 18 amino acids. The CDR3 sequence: CATSRDRGGGGQRTEQYF. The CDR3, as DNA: TGTGCCACCAGCAGAGATCGGGGCGGGGGGGGGCAAAGGACCGAGCAGTACTTC.